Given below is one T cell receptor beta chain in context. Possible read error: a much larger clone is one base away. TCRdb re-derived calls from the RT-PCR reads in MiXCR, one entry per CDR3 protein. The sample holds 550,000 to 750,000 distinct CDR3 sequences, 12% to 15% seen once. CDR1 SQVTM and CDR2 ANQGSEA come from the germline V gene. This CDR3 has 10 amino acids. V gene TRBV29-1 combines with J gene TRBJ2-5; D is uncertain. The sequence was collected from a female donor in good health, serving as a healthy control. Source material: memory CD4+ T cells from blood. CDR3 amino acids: CSIEDETQYF. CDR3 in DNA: TGCAGCATTGAAGACGAGACCCAGTACTTC.